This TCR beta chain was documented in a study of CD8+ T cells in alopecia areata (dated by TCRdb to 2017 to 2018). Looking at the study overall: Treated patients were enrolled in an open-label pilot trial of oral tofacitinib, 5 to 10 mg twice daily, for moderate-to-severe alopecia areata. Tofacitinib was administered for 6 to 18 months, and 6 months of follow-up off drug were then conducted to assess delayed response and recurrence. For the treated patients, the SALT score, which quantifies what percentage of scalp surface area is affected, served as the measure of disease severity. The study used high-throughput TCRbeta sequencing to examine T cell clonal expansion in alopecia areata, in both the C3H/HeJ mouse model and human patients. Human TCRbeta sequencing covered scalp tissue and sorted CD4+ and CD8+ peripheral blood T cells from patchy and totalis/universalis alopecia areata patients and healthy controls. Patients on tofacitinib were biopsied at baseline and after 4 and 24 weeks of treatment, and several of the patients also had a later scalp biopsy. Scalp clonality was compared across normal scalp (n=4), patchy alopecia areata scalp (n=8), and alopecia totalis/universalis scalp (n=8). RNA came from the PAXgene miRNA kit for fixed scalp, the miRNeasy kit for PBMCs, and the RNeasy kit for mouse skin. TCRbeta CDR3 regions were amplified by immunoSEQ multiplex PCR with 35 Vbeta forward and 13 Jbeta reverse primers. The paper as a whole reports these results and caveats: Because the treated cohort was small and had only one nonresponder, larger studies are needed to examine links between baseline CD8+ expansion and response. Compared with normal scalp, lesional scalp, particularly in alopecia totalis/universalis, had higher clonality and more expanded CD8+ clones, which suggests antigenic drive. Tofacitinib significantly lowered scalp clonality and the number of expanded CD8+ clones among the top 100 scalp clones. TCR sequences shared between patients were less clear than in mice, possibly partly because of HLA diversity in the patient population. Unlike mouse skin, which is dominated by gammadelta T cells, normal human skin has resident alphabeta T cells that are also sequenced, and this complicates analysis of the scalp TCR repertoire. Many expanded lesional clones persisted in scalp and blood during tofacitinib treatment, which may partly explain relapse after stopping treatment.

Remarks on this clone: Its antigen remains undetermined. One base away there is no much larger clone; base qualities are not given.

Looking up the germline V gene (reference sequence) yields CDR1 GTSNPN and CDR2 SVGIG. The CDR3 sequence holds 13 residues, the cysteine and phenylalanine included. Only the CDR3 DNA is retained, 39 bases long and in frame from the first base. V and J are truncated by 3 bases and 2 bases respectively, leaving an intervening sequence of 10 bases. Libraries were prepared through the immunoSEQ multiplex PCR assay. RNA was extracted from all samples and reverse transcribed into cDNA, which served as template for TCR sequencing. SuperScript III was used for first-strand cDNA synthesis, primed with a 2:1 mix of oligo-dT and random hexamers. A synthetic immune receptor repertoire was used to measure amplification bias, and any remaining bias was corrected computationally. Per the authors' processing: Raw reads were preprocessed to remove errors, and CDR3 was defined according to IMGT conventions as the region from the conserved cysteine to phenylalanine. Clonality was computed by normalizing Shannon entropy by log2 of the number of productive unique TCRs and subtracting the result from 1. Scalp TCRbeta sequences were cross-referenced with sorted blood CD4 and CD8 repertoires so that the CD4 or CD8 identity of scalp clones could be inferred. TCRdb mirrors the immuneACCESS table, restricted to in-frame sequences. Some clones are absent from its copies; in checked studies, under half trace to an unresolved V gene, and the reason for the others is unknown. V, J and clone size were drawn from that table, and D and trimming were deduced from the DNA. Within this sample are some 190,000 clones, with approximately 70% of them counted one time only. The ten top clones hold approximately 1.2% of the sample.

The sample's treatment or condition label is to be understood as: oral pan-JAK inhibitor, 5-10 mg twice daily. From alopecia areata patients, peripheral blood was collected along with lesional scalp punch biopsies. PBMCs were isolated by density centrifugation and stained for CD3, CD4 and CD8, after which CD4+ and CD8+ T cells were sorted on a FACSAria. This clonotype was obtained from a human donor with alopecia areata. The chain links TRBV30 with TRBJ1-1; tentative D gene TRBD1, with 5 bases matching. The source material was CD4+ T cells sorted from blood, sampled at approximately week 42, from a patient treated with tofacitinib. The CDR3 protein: CAWRSQGNTEAFF. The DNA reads TGTGCCTGGAGATCTCAGGGAAACACTGAAGCTTTCTTT.